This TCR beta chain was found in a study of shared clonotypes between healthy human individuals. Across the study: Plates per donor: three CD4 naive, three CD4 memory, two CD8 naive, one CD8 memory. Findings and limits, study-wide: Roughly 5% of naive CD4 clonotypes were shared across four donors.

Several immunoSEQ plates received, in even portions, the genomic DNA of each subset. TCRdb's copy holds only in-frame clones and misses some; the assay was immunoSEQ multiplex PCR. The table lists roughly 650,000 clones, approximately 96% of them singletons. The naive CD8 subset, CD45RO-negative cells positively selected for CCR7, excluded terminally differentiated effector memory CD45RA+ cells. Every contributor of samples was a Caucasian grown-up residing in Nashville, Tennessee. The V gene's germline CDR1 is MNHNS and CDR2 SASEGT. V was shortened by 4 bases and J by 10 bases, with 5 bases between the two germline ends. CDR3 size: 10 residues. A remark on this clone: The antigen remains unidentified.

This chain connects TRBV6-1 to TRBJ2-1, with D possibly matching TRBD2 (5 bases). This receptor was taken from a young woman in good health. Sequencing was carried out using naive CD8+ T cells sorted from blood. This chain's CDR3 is CASSGGEQFF. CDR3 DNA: TGTGCCAGCAGTGGCGGGGAGCAGTTCTTC.